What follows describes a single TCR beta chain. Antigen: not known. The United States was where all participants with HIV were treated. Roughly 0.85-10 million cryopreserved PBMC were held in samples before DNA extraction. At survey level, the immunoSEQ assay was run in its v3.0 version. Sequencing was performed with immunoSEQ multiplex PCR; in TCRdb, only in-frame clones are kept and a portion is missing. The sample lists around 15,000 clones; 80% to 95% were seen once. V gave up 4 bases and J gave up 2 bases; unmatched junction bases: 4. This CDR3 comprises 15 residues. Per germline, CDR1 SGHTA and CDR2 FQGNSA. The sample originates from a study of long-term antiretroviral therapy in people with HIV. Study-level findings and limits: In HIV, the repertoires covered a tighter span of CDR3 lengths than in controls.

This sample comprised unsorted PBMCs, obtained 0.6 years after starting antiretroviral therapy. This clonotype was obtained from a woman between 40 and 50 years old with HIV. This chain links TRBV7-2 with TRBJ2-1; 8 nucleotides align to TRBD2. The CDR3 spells CASSSRGAAYNEQFF. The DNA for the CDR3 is TGTGCCAGCAGCTCGCGGGGGGCCGCCTACAATGAGCAGTTCTTC.